A single sample gave rise to the 14 T cell receptor beta chains below, sequenced in a study of OX40 agonist ivuxolimab in advanced cancers. Some clones are missing from TCRdb's copy, which holds only in-frame ones; the method was immunoSEQ multiplex PCR. Among about 42,000 clones listed, 85% to 90% were seen once. This material consisted of CD4+ or CD8+ T cells sorted from blood, taken in a trial of the OX40 agonist ivuxolimab. The receptors were sampled from an adult with an advanced solid tumor such as melanoma, head and neck, liver or kidney cancer.

The chain employs TRBV10-3 and TRBJ1-3; D call uncertain. The CDR3 sequence is 16 residues long. Germline CDR1 reads ENHRY; CDR2 reads SYGVKD. The germline V and J ends were trimmed by 8 bases and 2 bases, with 19 bases remaining between them. CDR3 nucleotide sequence: TGTGCCATCCGATTTACTCTGACCGAACCTGGAAACACCATATATTTT. It translates to CAIRFTLTEPGNTIYF.

The chain is built from TRBV28 and TRBJ1-2, with a weak D call TRBD1 (5 bases). The CDR3 is 14 amino acids. Germline CDR1 MDHEN, CDR2 SYDVKM. Trimming took off 1 base at V and 3 bases at J, with 9 bases between the two ends. The CDR3 bases are TGTGCCAGCAGTTTATCAGCCAGGGACTATGGCTACACCTTC. It yields the protein CASSLSARDYGYTF.

The rearrangement joins TRBV30 to TRBJ2-1; D possibly corresponds to TRBD1 (6 bases). From germline, CDR1 is GTSNPN and CDR2 SVGIG (reference sequence). The germline V and J ends were trimmed by 3 bases and 0 bases, with 12 bases remaining between them. The CDR3 totals 15 residues. CDR3 residues: CAWSRTARSYNEQFF. The DNA for the CDR3 is TGTGCCTGGAGCCGGACAGCTCGCTCCTACAATGAGCAGTTCTTC.

The chain links TRBV18 to TRBJ1-3; D remains unclear. The CDR3 is 12 residues long. Trimming pared 3 bases from V and 4 bases from J, leaving 4 bases between. Per germline, CDR1 KGHSH and CDR2 LQKENI. The chain's CDR3 is CASSPRGNTIYF. DNA for the CDR3: TGTGCCAGCTCACCGAGAGGAAACACCATATATTTT.

J is TRBJ2-5 and V is TRBV5-4, with 10 nucleotides matching TRBD2. The CDR3 is 16 residues long. The germline gives CDR1 SGHNT, CDR2 YYREEE (reference sequence). Trimming cost V 0 bases and J 4 bases; bases outside gene matches: 6. The CDR3 nucleotides read TGTGCCAGCAGCTTGGCCCTAGCGGGAGTGGGAGAGACCCAGTACTTC. Protein sequence: CASSLALAGVGETQYF. The full variable domain, rest sourced from reference TRBV5-4 and TRBJ2-5, is ETGVTQSPTHLIKTRGQQVTLRCSSQSGHNTVSWYQQALGQGPQFIFQYYREEENGRGNFPPRFSGLQFPNYSSELNVNALELDDSALYLCASSLALAGVGETQYFGPGTRLLVL.

The chain combines TRBV30 with TRBJ1-1; no firm D call. Between the trimmed V and J ends, which lost 2 bases and 1 base, there was a span of 8 bases. CDR3 length equals 13 residues. Germline assignment: CDR1 GTSNPN and CDR2 SVGIG (reference sequence). The CDR3, as DNA: TGTGCCTGGAGTCTAGATTCGAACACTGAAGCTTTCTTT. The encoded protein is CAWSLDSNTEAFF. Full variable domain (remainder filled in from reference TRBV30 and TRBJ1-1): SQTIHQWPATLVQPVGSPLSLECTVEGTSNPNLYWYRQAAGRGLQLLFYSVGIGQISSEVPQNLSASRPQDRQFILSSKKLLLSDSGFYLCAWSLDSNTEAFFGQGTRLTVV.

Concerning this clone itself: The same CDR3 also results from other DNA sequences found in this sample. CDR3 residues: CASSPRGDQPQHF. The CDR3 nucleotides are TGTGCCAGCTCACCAAGGGGAGATCAGCCCCAGCATTTT. The J gene is TRBJ1-5, the V gene TRBV18; the D gene is possibly TRBD1 (5 bases). Trimming took 2 bases from V and 5 from J, leaving 7 bases between them. Germline CDR1 KGHSH, CDR2 LQKENI. The CDR3 spans 13 residues.

V usage is TRBV21-1 and J usage is TRBJ1-2; TRBD1, as called in the table, went unchecked against the DNA. TRBV21-1 is flagged as a pseudogene. The CDR3 loop spans 15 amino acids. The CDR3 loop reads CASSKGDRWCDGYTF. DNA of the CDR3: TGTGCCAGCAGCAAGGGGGACAGGTGGTGTGATGGCTACACCTTC.

The genes are TRBV6-1 and TRBJ2-7; 7 bases agree with TRBD1. Trimming took 6 bases from V and 3 from J; bases not matched to a gene: 5. Looked up from germline, CDR1 is MNHNS and CDR2 is SASEGT. The CDR3 consists of 13 residues. The CDR3 loop is CASRLTGNYEQYF. CDR3 nucleotides: TGTGCCAGCAGGCTGACAGGGAACTACGAGCAGTACTTC.

This rearrangement joins TRBV10-3 to TRBJ2-5; weak D call: TRBD1 (6 bases). The CDR3 is 14 residues long. The germline gives CDR1 ENHRY, CDR2 SYGVKD. V was pared by 3 bases and J by 4 bases, with 12 bases between. The CDR3 spells CAISEGGWGETQYF. For the CDR3, the DNA is TGTGCCATCAGTGAAGGGGGATGGGGAGAGACCCAGTACTTC.

The chain combines TRBV6-1 with TRBJ1-2; tentatively, D is TRBD1 (5 bases). Germline values: CDR1 MNHNS, CDR2 SASEGT. V gave up 6 bases and J gave up 3 bases, with 14 bases separating them. The CDR3 runs 14 residues. The CDR3 here is CASRRGDRDYGYTF. As DNA, the CDR3 is TGTGCCAGCAGGCGGGGGGACCGGGACTATGGCTACACCTTC.

The V call is TRBV6-1, the J call TRBJ2-4; D is uncertain. V lost 6 bases and J 4 bases, leaving 7 bases between the germline ends. The CDR3 covers 12 residues. Looked up from germline, CDR1 is MNHNS and CDR2 is SASEGT. The CDR3 sequence: CASSTVKNIQYF. Written as DNA, the CDR3 is TGTGCCAGCAGCACAGTGAAAAACATTCAGTACTTC.

This chain connects TRBV6-1 to TRBJ2-3, with D unresolved. Deletions cut 8 bases from V and 1 base from J, with 4 bases between. Germline values: CDR1 MNHNS, CDR2 SASEGT. The CDR3 runs 11 residues. The CDR3 DNA is TGTGCCAGCGTTGGCACAGATACGCAGTATTTT. Its translation is CASVGTDTQYF.

V gene TRBV5-1 combines with J gene TRBJ2-3; D is tentatively TRBD1 or TRBD2 (5 bases each). V was clipped by 0 bases and J by 3 bases, with 11 bases between them. Germline lookup yields CDR1 SGHRS and CDR2 YFSETQ. This CDR3 spans 15 amino acids. Here the CDR3 DNA reads TGCGCCAGCAGCTTGGTGGGGGATTGGACAGATACGCAGTATTTT. It specifies CASSLVGDWTDTQYF.